This T cell receptor (beta chain) was documented in a study of cytotoxic CD8 clonotypes in ibrutinib-treated CLL. Study-level background: Patients: roughly ten relapsed/refractory, fewer than 16 treatment-naive, 17 IGHV unmutated. Study-level findings and limits: Before falling back toward baseline at progression, clonality had risen at the time of ibrutinib response. Public clonotypes were rare and shrank or held steady on treatment.

Only in-frame clones appear in the TCRdb table, and some are missing; sequencing was by immunoSEQ multiplex PCR. This table holds approximately 320,000 clones, around 66% found once. CDR3 size: 14 residues. The germline V and J ends were trimmed by 4 bases and 0 bases, with 10 bases remaining between them. The germline gives CDR1 MNHEY, CDR2 SVGAGI. In regard to this clone: Its antigen is not identified.

The sequence was collected from a human donor with chronic lymphocytic leukemia. The chain joins TRBV6-5 to TRBJ2-7; a possible D gene is TRBD1 (6 bases). The material sequenced was PBMCs, taken after 36 months of ibrutinib treatment. CDR3 region: CASSWDTASYEQYF. In DNA form, the CDR3 reads TGTGCCAGCAGTTGGGACACCGCCTCCTACGAGCAGTACTTC.